This TCR beta chain appears in the sequencing data of a study of blood T cell repertoires in COVID-19. Study overall: Samples taken during acute and convalescent COVID-19 were collected in the United States, Italy and Spain.

Assay: immunoSEQ multiplex PCR; the TCRdb copy retains only in-frame clones and omits some. The sample shows roughly 380,000 clones, approximately 87% of them seen only once. Enrolled through a virtual design, the participants were between roughly 18 and 89 years of age and came from some 26 US areas. Cohorts were based on clinical histories the participants reported. This clonotype originated in a man under 40 who had recovered from COVID-19. The sequenced material came from PBMCs or T cells enriched from blood (not recorded which).

The CDR3 here is CASSVAGDGYTF. In DNA form, the CDR3 reads TGTGCCAGCAGCGTAGCAGGGGATGGCTACACCTTC. The chain employs TRBV9 and TRBJ1-2; perhaps TRBD1 as D (6 bases). Germline V gives CDR1 SGDLS, CDR2 YYNGEE. This CDR3 contains 12 residues. V gave up 0 bases and J gave up 6 bases, with 6 bases separating them.